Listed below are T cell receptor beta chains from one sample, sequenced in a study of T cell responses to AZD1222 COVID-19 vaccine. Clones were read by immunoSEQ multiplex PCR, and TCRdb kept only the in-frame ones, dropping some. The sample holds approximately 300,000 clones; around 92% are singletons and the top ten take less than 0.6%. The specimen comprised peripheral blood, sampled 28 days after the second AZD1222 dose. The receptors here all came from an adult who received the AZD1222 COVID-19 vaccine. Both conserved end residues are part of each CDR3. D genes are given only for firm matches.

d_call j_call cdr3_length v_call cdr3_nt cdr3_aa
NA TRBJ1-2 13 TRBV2 TGTGCCAGCACCGGCGTTGGGGGCTATGGCTACACCTTC CASTGVGGYGYTF
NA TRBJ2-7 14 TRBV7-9 TGTGCCAGCAGCTTCGGACATCCACTCGACGGGCAGTACTTC CASSFGHPLDGQYF
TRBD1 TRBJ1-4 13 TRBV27 TGTGCCAGCAGTCCAGGACAGGGTGGCAAACTGTTTTTT CASSPGQGGKLFF
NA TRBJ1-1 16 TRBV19 TGTGCCAGTAGTATAAGGGGTAGACTTTCCGACACTGAAGCTTTCTTT CASSIRGRLSDTEAFF
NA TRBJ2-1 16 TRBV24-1 TGTGCCACCAGTGACTCAGGGGAAAGCTCCTACAATGAGCAGTTCTTC CATSDSGESSYNEQFF
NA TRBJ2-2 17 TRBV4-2 TGTGCCAGCAGCCAAGATCGGATTACCCTGAACACCGGGGAGCTGTTTTTT CASSQDRITLNTGELFF
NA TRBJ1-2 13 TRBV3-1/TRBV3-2 TGTGCCAGCAGCCAAGGGGGCCCTTATGGCTACACCTTC CASSQGGPYGYTF
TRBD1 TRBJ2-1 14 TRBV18 TGTGCCAGCTCACCCCGGGGACAGAACAATGAGCAGTTCTTC CASSPRGQNNEQFF
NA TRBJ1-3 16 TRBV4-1 TGCGCCAGCAGCCAAGAAATCGGAAGCTCTGGAAACACCATATATTTT CASSQEIGSSGNTIYF
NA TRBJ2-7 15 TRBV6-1 TGTGCCAGCAGTGAATCGGGCAGTAGGTTCTACGAGCAGTACTTC CASSESGSRFYEQYF
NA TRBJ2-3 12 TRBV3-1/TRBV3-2 TGTGCCAGCAGCCAATTCACAGATACGCAGTATTTT CASSQFTDTQYF
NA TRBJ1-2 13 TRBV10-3 TGTGCCATCAAAAGGGGGGAGGACTATGGCTACACCTTC CAIKRGEDYGYTF
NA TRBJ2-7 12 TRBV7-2 TGTGCCAGCAGCTTATCCCGTTACGAGCAGTACTTC CASSLSRYEQYF